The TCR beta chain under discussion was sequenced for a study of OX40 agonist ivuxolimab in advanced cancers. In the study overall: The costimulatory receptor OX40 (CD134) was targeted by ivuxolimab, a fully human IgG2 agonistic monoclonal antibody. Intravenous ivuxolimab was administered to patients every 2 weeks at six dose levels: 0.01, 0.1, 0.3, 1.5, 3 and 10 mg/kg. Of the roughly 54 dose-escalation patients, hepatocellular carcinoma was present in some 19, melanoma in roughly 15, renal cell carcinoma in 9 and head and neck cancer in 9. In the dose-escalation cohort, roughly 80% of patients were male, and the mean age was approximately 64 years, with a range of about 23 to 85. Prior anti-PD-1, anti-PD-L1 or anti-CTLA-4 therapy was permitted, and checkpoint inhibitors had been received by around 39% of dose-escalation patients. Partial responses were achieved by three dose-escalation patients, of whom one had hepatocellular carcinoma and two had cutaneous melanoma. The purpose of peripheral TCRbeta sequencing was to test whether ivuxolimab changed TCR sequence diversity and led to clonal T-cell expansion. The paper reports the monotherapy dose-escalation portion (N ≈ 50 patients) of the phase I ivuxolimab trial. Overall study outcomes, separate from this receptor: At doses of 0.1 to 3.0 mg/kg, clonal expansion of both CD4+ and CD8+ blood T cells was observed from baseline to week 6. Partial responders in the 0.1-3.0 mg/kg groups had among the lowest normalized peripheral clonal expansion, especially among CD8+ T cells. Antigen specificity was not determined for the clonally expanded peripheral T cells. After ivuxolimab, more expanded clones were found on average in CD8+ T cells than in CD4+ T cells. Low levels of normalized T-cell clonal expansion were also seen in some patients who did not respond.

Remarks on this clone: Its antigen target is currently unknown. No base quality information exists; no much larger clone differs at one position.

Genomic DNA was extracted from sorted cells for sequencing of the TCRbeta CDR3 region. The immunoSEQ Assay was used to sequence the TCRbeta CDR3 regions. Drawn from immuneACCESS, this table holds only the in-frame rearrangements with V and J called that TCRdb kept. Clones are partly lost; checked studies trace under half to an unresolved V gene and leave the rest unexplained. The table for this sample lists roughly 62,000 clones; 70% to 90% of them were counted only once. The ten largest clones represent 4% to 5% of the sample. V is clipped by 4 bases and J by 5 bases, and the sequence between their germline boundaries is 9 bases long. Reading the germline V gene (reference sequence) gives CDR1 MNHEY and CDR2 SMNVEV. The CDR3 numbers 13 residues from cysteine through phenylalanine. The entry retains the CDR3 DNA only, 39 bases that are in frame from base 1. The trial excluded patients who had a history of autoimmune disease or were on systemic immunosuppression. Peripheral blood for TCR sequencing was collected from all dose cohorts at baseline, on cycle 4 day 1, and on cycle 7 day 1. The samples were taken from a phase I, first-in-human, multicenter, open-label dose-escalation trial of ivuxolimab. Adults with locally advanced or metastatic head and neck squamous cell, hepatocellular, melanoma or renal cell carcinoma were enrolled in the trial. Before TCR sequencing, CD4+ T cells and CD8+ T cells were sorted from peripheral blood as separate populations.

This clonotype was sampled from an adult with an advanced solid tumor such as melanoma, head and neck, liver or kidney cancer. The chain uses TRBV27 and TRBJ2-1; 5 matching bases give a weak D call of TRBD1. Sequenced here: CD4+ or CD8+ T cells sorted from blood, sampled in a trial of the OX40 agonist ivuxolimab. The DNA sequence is TGTGCCAGCAGTTGGGCAGGGAACAATGAGCAGTTCTTC. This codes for CASSWAGNNEQFF.